These 11 T cell receptor beta chains were all obtained from the same sample, sequenced in a study of Ad26.COV2.S vaccination and SARS-CoV-2 variants. TCRdb's copy holds only in-frame clones and misses some; the assay was immunoSEQ multiplex PCR. The sample holds approximately 500,000 clones, roughly 85% seen once. Treatment described: about 20 received Ad26.COV2.S at low or high dose, single or two shots; 5 received placebo; per-sample allocation not given. The samples were gathered on day 63 after the first injection of vaccine or placebo. Sequencing used peripheral blood, obtained in a trial of Ad26.COV2.S vaccine versus placebo. The receptor source for this set is a person between 18 and 60 years old who received the Ad26.COV2.S COVID-19 vaccine or a placebo.

V and J are TRBV5-8 and TRBJ2-1; 12 positions match TRBD2. Germline assignment: CDR1 SGHTS and CDR2 YDEGEE. This CDR3 is 16 amino acids long. With 4 bases clipped from V and 8 bases from J, the junction kept 10 bases outside the gene matches. CDR3 nucleotides: TGTGCCAGCAGCCCAGATCCTAGCGGGAGGGTCTATGAGCAGTTCTTC. Residues: CASSPDPSGRVYEQFF.

The CDR3 nucleotides read TGTGCCAGCAGCTCACCGGGACTAAGAGGGCACAATGAGCAGTTCTTC. Translating it yields CASSSPGLRGHNEQFF. J is TRBJ2-1 and V is TRBV7-8; TRBD2 matches at 7 bases. The J segment lost 5 bases and the V segment lost 4 bases, leaving 11 bases of the junction unmatched. The CDR3 runs 16 residues. CDR1 is SGHVS and CDR2 is FQNEAQ in the germline V gene. The whole variable domain, filled in from reference TRBV7-8 and TRBJ2-1, reads GAGVSQSPRYKVAKRGQDVALRCDPISGHVSLFWYQQALGQGPEFLTYFQNEAQLDKSGLPSDRFFAERPEGSVSTLKIQRTQQEDSAVYLCASSSPGLRGHNEQFFGPGTRLTVL.

J is TRBJ2-3 and V is TRBV10-2, with TRBD2 as a possible D gene (6 bases). The CDR3 runs 14 residues. Trimming removed 7 bases from V and 2 bases from J, with 13 bases in between. Germline V gene lookup returns CDR1 WSHSY and CDR2 SAAADI. The chain's CDR3 is CASTRDSSTDTQYF. The DNA of the CDR3 is TGCGCCAGCACGCGGGACTCCTCCACAGATACGCAGTATTTT.

The gene calls are TRBV11-2 and TRBJ2-2; the D is unclear. The CDR3 contains 14 residues. V lost 5 bases and J lost 4, with 11 bases in between. The germline V gene has CDR1 SGHAT and CDR2 FQNNGV. In DNA form, the CDR3 reads TGTGCCAGCAGCCCCGTGAGATCCACCGGGGAGCTGTTTTTT. It encodes CASSPVRSTGELFF.

V is TRBV4-2 and J is TRBJ2-2; D not certain. The germline V gene encodes CDR1 LGHNA and CDR2 YNFKEQ. This CDR3 is built from 11 residues. V lost 5 bases and J 7 bases, leaving 5 bases between the germline ends. The CDR3 sequence: CASSSGGELFF. The CDR3 DNA reads as TGTGCCAGCAGCAGTGGCGGGGAGCTGTTTTTT.

As regards this clone: Its ends do not fully match the called genes, so a read error is possible. The chain uses TRBV7-3 and TRBJ2-1; D unresolved. The CDR3 runs to 14 residues. In germline, CDR1 is SGHTA, CDR2 FQGTGA. CDR3 coding DNA: TGTGCCAGCAGCAACCGGGCCGGCTACAATGAGCAGCTCTTC. It encodes CASSNRAGYNEQLF.

V usage is TRBV11-2 and J usage is TRBJ1-4; 7 bases are shared with TRBD1. This CDR3 is built from 13 residues. V gave up 5 bases and J gave up 8 bases; unmatched junction bases: 5. The germline gives CDR1 SGHAT, CDR2 FQNNGV. CDR3 coding DNA: TGTGCCAGCAGCACACAGGGGAGGGAAAAACTGTTTTTT. This sequence encodes CASSTQGREKLFF.

V is TRBV27 and J is TRBJ1-2; TRBD1 agrees at 7 bases. V lost 4 bases to trimming and J lost 4 bases; unmatched junction nucleotides: 3. Per germline, CDR1 MNHEY and CDR2 SMNVEV (reference sequence). There are 13 residues in the CDR3. The CDR3 loop reads CASSWGQSYGYTF. CDR3 coding DNA: TGTGCCAGCAGTTGGGGACAGAGCTATGGCTACACCTTC.

The chain is built from TRBV7-9 and TRBJ1-3; D is possibly TRBD1 (5 bases). The CDR3 sequence is 15 residues long. V gave up 1 base and J gave up 3 bases, with 10 bases separating them. The germline CDR1 and CDR2 sequences are SEHNR and FQNEAQ (reference sequence). The CDR3 sequence is CASSLEGRVGNTIYF. In DNA form, the CDR3 reads TGTGCCAGCAGCTTAGAGGGGCGCGTTGGAAACACCATATATTTT.

This sequence joins TRBV6-4 and TRBJ2-2; D is unresolved. The germline V gene has CDR1 MRHNA and CDR2 SNTAGT. CDR3 size: 14 residues. Trimming cost V 10 bases and J 4 bases, with 16 bases left between them. Here the CDR3 reads CAIDRPQGTGELFF. Here the CDR3 DNA reads TGTGCCATCGATAGACCGCAAGGCACCGGGGAGCTGTTTTTT.

V gene TRBV18 combines with J gene TRBJ2-2; TRBD1 matches 7 bases. Germline CDR1 reads KGHSH; CDR2 reads LQKENI. The CDR3 covers 15 residues. The ends lost 6 bases at V and 5 bases at J; junction bases unmatched: 9. CDR3 sequence reads: CASSAWTGQTGELFF. The CDR3 region has the DNA TGTGCCAGCTCTGCCTGGACAGGACAGACCGGGGAGCTGTTTTTT.